The TCR beta chain described here comes from a study of T cells expressing NK-cell markers. CDR1 and CDR2 (germline): DFQATT, SNEGSKA (reference sequence). This CDR3 is built from 14 residues. Findings and caveats of the study: A few donors' CD3+CD56-NKG2C+ cells were dominated by the same clonotypes.

As to this clonotype: Its target is unknown.

TCRdb reprocessed the 5' RACE reads and keeps a single row for each CDR3 protein, giving no DNA. The sample table includes under 500,000 distinct CDR3 sequences. The chain uses TRBV20-1 and TRBJ2-7; TCRdb's D call, TRBD2, is unchecked because there is no DNA. Sequencing was carried out using blood T cells: a sorted CD56 or NKG2C T cell subset, CD4+ or CD8+ T cells, or bulk PBMC T cells (not recorded which). The source is a woman between 18 and 70 years old in good health. CDR3 amino acids: CSARDLAGGYEQYF.